These 20 T cell receptor beta chains were sequenced from one sample in a study of Tregs in tolerant kidney transplant recipients. Some clones are missing from TCRdb's copy, which holds only in-frame ones; the method was immunoSEQ multiplex PCR. The sample holds 15,000 to 20,000 clones; around 82% are singletons and the top ten take 2% to 2.5%. The sequenced sample was Tregs from blood. These TCRs come from a human donor in good health.

The chain joins TRBV7-9 to TRBJ2-5; D is ambiguous. The V gene lost 4 bases and the J gene lost 4 bases, with 16 bases spanning the gap. There are 15 residues in the CDR3. Germline values: CDR1 SEHNR, CDR2 FQNEAQ (reference sequence). The CDR3 DNA reads as TGTGCCAGCAGCTCCCGGACCGGGTGGGGAGAGACCCAGTACTTC. This translates into CASSSRTGWGETQYF.

The V call is TRBV10-3, the J call TRBJ1-4; D unclear. Germline loops: CDR1 ENHRY, CDR2 SYGVKD. There are 13 residues in the CDR3. Deletions cut 4 bases from V and 8 bases from J, with 11 bases between. CDR3 sequence: CAISAVPGEKLFF. DNA for the CDR3: TGTGCCATCAGTGCTGTTCCCGGGGAAAAACTGTTTTTT.

The chain combines TRBV9 with TRBJ2-2, with 10 bases matching TRBD2. V was pared by 3 bases and J by 2 bases, with 13 bases of the junction left unmatched. Germline CDR1 SGDLS, CDR2 YYNGEE. This CDR3 comprises 19 residues. The CDR3 reads CASSGRPVLAGVNTGELFF. Here the CDR3 DNA reads TGTGCCAGCAGCGGACGGCCAGTCCTAGCGGGGGTCAACACCGGGGAGCTGTTTTTT.

V is TRBV5-4 and J is TRBJ2-7; tentative D call: TRBD2 (6 bases). CDR1 and CDR2 from the germline V gene are SGHNT and YYREEE (reference sequence). The CDR3 is 14 amino acids. Trimming pared 4 bases from V and 3 bases from J, leaving 14 bases between. As DNA, the CDR3 is TGTGCCAGCAGCCCAGACCAGGACTACTACGAGCAGTACTTC. It codes for CASSPDQDYYEQYF. Variable domain in full (rest from reference TRBV5-4 and TRBJ2-7): ETGVTQSPTHLIKTRGQQVTLRCSSQSGHNTVSWYQQALGQGPQFIFQYYREEENGRGNFPPRFSGLQFPNYSSELNVNALELDDSALYLCASSPDQDYYEQYFGPGTRLTVT.

The chain is built from TRBV4-3 and TRBJ2-3, with 8 bases lining up with TRBD1. CDR3 size: 16 residues. V lost 4 bases, J lost 5 bases, and 11 bases stayed unmatched. Germline V gives CDR1 LGHNA, CDR2 YSLEER. The CDR3 here is CASSLQSPGGRDTQYF. The CDR3 coding sequence is TGCGCCAGCAGCCTCCAATCTCCAGGGGGCAGAGATACGCAGTATTTT.

This chain uses TRBV5-1 with TRBJ1-3; 8 bases match TRBD1. The CDR3 is 16 residues long. Germline trimming cut 2 bases from V and 2 bases from J; bases unmatched to any gene: 6. CDR1 is SGHRS and CDR2 is YFSETQ in the germline V gene. The CDR3 nucleotides read TGCGCCAGCAGCTTTTCACCACAGGGGGCTGGAAACACCATATATTTT. Amino acids: CASSFSPQGAGNTIYF.

The chain has TRBV18 and TRBJ2-5; D unresolved. The germline V gene encodes CDR1 KGHSH and CDR2 LQKENI. This CDR3 is built from 11 residues. Between the trimmed V and J ends, which lost 4 bases and 5 bases, there was a span of 5 bases. The CDR3 DNA sequence: TGTGCCAGCTCACGGGTGGAGACCCAGTACTTC. As protein: CASSRVETQYF.

The chain combines TRBV14 with TRBJ1-2; TRBD1 matches at 7 bases. CDR3 size: 14 residues. Germline CDR1 and CDR2: SGHDN and FVKESK. The V and J ends lost 1 base and 4 bases, in that order; junction bases with no gene match: 3. CDR3 region: CASSQGRGIYGYTF. CDR3 DNA: TGTGCCAGCAGCCAAGGCAGGGGGATCTATGGCTACACCTTC.

In this sample, this clone turned up a few times. This chain links TRBV7-9 with TRBJ1-2; no firm D call. CDR1 and CDR2 (germline): SEHNR, FQNEAQ (reference sequence). With 2 bases removed from V and 4 bases from J, the gap between germline ends came to 8 bases. CDR3 length equals 13 residues. This CDR3 is CASSLTATYGYTF. The CDR3 region has the DNA TGTGCCAGCAGCTTAACTGCAACCTATGGCTACACCTTC.

V is TRBV2 and J is TRBJ2-7, with 8 bases aligning to TRBD2. The CDR3 runs 18 residues. CDR1 is SNHLY and CDR2 is FYNNEI in the germline V gene. V lost 1 base and J lost 2; bases outside the gene matches: 13. The CDR3 here is CASSEGGGGRYVAYEQYF. The CDR3 bases are TGTGCCAGCAGTGAAGGGGGTGGCGGGAGGTACGTAGCCTACGAGCAGTACTTC.

V gene TRBV5-1 combines with J gene TRBJ2-5; a weak D match, TRBD2 (6 bases). The CDR3 loop spans 14 amino acids. Germline loops: CDR1 SGHRS, CDR2 YFSETQ. The V gene lost 5 bases and the J gene lost 2 bases, with 13 bases spanning the gap. CDR3 amino acids: CASSYVAAQETQYF. CDR3 coding DNA: TGCGCCAGCAGTTATGTAGCGGCACAAGAGACCCAGTACTTC. The variable domain in full, completed from reference TRBV5-1 and TRBJ2-5, reads KAGVTQTPRYLIKTRGQQVTLSCSPISGHRSVSWYQQTPGQGLQFLFEYFSETQRNKGNFPGRFSGRQFSNSRSEMNVSTLELGDSALYLCASSYVAAQETQYFGPGTRLLVL.

The genes are TRBV11-3 and TRBJ2-7; TRBD2 agrees at 7 bases. The CDR3 consists of 16 residues. Germline assignment: CDR1 SGHNT and CDR2 YENEEA. J was trimmed by 2 bases and V by 4 bases; bases with no gene match: 11. CDR3 in amino acids: CASSSQPAGSPYEQYF. CDR3 DNA sequence: TGTGCCAGCAGCTCCCAGCCAGCGGGATCGCCCTACGAGCAGTACTTC. Using reference TRBV11-3 and TRBJ2-7 for the parts outside the CDR3, the full variable domain is EAGVVQSPRYKIIEKKQPVAFWCNPISGHNTLYWYLQNLGQGPELLIRYENEEAVDDSQLPKDRFSAERLKGVDSTLKIQPAELGDSAVYLCASSSQPAGSPYEQYFGPGTRLTVT.

This rearrangement joins TRBV9 to TRBJ1-1; D may be TRBD1 (6 bases). CDR3 size: 16 residues. Trimming cost V 3 bases and J 3 bases, with 18 bases left between them. The germline V gene encodes CDR1 SGDLS and CDR2 YYNGEE. In DNA, the CDR3 is TGTGCCAGCAGCGGGAGCGGGGGCGTAGTGGACACTGAAGCTTTCTTT. Its protein product is CASSGSGGVVDTEAFF.

The V call is TRBV6-6, the J call TRBJ2-2, with D unclear. With 2 bases removed from V and 3 bases from J, the gap between germline ends came to 7 bases. The CDR3 runs to 14 residues. Germline-derived CDR1 and CDR2 are MNHNY and SVGAGI (reference sequence). CDR3: CASSYRPHTGELFF. The CDR3, as DNA: TGTGCCAGCAGTTACCGCCCGCACACCGGGGAGCTGTTTTTT.

The rearrangement links TRBV5-1 to TRBJ1-2; maybe TRBD1 (5 bases). V lost 3 bases, J lost 8 bases, and 11 bases lay in between. Germline V lookup: CDR1 SGHRS, CDR2 YFSETQ. CDR3 length equals 12 residues. CDR3 nucleotide sequence: TGCGCCAGCAGCTCAGGGTTAGGAGGCTACACCTTC. Its translation is CASSSGLGGYTF.

This clone was picked up a small number of times. The genes are TRBV11-1 and TRBJ2-5; perhaps TRBD2 as D (6 bases). Trimming took off 3 bases at V and 2 bases at J, with 7 bases between the two ends. The CDR3 sequence is 13 residues long. Germline loops: CDR1 SGHAT, CDR2 FQDESV (reference sequence). The CDR3 loop is CASSLDYQETQYF. The CDR3 nucleotides read TGTGCCAGCAGCTTGGACTATCAAGAGACCCAGTACTTC. Complete variable domain (other parts from reference TRBV11-1 and TRBJ2-5): EAEVAQSPRYKITEKSQAVAFWCDPISGHATLYWYRQILGQGPELLVQFQDESVVDDSQLPKDRFSAERLKGVDSTLKIQPAELGDSAMYLCASSLDYQETQYFGPGTRLLVL.

In its sample, this clone was seen once. The chain recombines TRBV5-1 with TRBJ1-5; D gene ambiguous. The V gene's germline CDR1 is SGHRS and CDR2 YFSETQ. This CDR3 has 13 residues. The ends were cut back, 7 bases at V and 0 bases at J, with 8 bases in the middle. The CDR3 sequence is CASSDGSNQPQHF. The CDR3 DNA sequence: TGCGCCAGCTCGGACGGTAGCAATCAGCCCCAGCATTTT.

The gene calls are TRBV5-4 and TRBJ2-1; D perhaps matches TRBD2 (6 bases). The CDR3 consists of 14 residues. From germline, CDR1 is SGHNT and CDR2 YYREEE (reference sequence). Trimming took off 3 bases at V and 7 bases at J, with 14 bases between the two ends. CDR3 sequence reads: CASSSASVTNEQFF. The CDR3 DNA reads TGTGCCAGCAGCTCGGCTAGCGTTACTAATGAGCAGTTCTTC.

The V gene is TRBV9, the J gene TRBJ2-1, with TRBD2 as a possible D gene (6 bases). V was pared by 0 bases and J by 9 bases, with 16 bases between. The CDR3 covers 15 residues. Germline V gene data show CDR1 as SGDLS and CDR2 as YYNGEE. CDR3 coding DNA: TGTGCCAGCAGCGTAGTGACTAGTAGTATAGGTGAGCAGTTCTTC. This encodes CASSVVTSSIGEQFF.

This rearrangement joins TRBV11-3 to TRBJ2-1; 8 bases are a match to TRBD1. Germline values: CDR1 SGHNT, CDR2 YENEEA. J lost 3 bases, V lost 4 bases, and 11 bases had no gene match. The CDR3 runs 17 residues. CDR3 sequence: CASSSFWADRGYNEQFF. The CDR3 coding sequence is TGTGCCAGCAGCTCTTTTTGGGCTGACAGGGGCTACAATGAGCAGTTCTTC.